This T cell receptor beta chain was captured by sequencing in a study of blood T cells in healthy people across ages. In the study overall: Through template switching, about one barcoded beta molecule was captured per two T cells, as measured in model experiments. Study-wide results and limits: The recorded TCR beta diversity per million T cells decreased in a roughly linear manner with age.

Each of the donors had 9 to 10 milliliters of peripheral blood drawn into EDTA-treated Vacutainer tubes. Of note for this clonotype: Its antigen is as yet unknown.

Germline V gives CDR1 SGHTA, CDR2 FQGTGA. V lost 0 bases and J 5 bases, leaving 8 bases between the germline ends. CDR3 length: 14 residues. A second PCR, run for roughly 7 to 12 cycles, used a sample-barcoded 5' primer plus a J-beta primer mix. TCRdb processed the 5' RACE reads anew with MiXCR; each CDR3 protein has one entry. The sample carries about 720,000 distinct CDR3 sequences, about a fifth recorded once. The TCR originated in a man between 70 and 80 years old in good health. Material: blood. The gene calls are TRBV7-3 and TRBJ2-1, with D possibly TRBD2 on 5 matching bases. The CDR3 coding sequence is TGTGCCAGCAGCTTAACACTAGGGAACAATGAGCAGTTCTTC. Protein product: CASSLTLGNNEQFF.